This entry features one T cell receptor (beta chain) sequence. This entry belongs to a study of blood T cells in healthy people across ages. The germline CDR1 and CDR2 sequences are SGDLS and YYNGEE. CDR3 length equals 16 residues. V shed 4 bases and J shed 3 bases, with 18 bases lying between them. A sample-barcoded 5' primer and a J-beta primer mix were used in a second PCR of roughly 7 to 11 cycles. TCRdb called the 5' RACE reads again in MiXCR, with one record for every CDR3 protein. Among fewer than 2,000,000 distinct CDR3 sequences listed, 34% were seen once. The sample taken for sequencing was blood. This chain links TRBV9 with TRBJ2-3; D perhaps matches TRBD2 (6 bases). This receptor was obtained from a woman in her thirties in good health. CDR3 sequence reads: CASSYRGSGITDTQYF. The CDR3 region has the DNA TGTGCCAGCAGCTACCGGGGTAGCGGAATTACAGATACGCAGTATTTT.